The entry below gives a single TCR beta chain sequence along with its context. As yet, its antigen is unknown. This sample is drawn from a study of cytomegalovirus exposure and HLA in healthy donors. Notes on the study in general: A later analysis showed TCR association rates differing by HLA locus, peaking at DRB1 and lowest at HLA-C. In an earlier analysis, in around 590 donors, most V segments appeared productive either ~87% or ~30% of the time.

The germline V gene has CDR1 SGHVS and CDR2 FQNEAQ. The CDR3 is 17 amino acids. J was trimmed by 6 bases and V by 5 bases; bases with no gene match: 18. A multiplex PCR was run with 60 Vbeta primers and 13 Jbeta primers. Here immunoSEQ multiplex PCR was the method, and the copy in TCRdb shows in-frame clones only, minus some. This specimen shows around 120,000 clones; the ten leading clones hold approximately 0.6%. Sequencing was done on a sample of PBMCs. This clonotype originated in a man aged 50 to 60 in good health and CMV-seronegative. The rearrangement links TRBV7-8 to TRBJ1-2, with 7 bases lining up with TRBD1. CDR3 nucleotide sequence: TGTGCCAGCAGCCCCGAGGGGAGACAGGGTGCTGGGGATGGCTACACCTTC. This codes for CASSPEGRQGAGDGYTF.